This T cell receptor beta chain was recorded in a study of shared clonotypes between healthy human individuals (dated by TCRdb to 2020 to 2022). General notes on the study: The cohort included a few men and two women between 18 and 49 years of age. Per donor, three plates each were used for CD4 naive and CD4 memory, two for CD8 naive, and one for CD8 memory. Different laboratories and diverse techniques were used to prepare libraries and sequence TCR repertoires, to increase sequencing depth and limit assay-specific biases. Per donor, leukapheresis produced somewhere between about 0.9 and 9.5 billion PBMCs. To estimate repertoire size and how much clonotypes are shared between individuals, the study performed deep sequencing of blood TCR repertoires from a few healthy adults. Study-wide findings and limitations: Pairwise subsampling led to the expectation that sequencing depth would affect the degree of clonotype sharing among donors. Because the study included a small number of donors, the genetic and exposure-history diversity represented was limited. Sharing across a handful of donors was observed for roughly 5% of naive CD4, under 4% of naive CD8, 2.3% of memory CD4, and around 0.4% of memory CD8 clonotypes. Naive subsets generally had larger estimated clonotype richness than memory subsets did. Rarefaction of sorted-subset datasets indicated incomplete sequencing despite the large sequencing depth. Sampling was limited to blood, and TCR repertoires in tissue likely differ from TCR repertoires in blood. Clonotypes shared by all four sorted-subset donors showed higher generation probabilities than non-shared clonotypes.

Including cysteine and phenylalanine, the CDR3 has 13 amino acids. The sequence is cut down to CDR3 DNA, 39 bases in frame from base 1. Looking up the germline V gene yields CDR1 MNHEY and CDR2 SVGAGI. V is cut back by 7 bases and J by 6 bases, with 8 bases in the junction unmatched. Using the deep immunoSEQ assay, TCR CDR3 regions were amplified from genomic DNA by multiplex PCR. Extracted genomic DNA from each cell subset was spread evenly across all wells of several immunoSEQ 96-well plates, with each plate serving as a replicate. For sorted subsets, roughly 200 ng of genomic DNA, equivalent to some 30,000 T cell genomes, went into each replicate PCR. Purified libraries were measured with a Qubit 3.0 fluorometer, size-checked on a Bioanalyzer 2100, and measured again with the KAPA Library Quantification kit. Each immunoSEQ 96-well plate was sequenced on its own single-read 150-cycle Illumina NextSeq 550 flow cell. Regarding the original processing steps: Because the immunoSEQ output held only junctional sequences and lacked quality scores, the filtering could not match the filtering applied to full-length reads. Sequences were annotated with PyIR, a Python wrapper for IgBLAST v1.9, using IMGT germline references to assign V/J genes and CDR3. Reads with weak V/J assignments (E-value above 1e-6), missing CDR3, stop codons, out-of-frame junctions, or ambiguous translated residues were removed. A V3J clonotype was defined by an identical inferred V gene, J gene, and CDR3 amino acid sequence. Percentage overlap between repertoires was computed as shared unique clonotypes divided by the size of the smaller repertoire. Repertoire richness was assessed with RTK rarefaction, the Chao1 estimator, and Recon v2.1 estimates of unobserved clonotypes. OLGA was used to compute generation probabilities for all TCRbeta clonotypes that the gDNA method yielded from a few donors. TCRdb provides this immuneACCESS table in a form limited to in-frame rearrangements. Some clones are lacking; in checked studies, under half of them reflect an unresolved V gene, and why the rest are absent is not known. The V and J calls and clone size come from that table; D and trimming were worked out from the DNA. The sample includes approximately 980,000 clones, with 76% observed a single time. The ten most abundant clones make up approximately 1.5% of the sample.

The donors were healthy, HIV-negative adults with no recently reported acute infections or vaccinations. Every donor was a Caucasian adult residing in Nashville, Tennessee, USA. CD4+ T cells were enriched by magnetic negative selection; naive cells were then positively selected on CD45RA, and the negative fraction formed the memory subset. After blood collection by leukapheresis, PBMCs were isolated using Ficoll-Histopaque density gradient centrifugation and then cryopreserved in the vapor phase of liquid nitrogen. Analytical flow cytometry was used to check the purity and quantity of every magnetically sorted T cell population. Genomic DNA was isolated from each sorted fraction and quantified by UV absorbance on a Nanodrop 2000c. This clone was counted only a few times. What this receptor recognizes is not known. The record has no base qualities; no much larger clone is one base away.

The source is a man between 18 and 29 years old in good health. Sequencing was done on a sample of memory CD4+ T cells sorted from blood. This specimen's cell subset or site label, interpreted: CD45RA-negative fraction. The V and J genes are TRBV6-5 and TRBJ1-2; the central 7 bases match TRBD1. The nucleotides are TGTGCCAGCACCAGGGGGGTACAACATGGCTACACCTTC. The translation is CASTRGVQHGYTF.